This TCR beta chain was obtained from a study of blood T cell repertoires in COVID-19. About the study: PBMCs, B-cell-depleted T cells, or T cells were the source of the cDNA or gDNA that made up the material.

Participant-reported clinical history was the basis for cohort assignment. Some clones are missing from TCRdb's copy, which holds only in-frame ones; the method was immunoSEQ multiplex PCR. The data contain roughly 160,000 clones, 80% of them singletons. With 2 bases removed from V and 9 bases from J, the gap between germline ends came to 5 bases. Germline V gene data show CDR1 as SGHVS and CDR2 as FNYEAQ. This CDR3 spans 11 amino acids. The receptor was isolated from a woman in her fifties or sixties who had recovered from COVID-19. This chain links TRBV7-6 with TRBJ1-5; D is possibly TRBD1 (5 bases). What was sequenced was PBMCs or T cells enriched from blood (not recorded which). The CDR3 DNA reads TGTGCCAGCAGCTTAAGGGGGCCCCAGCATTTT. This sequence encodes CASSLRGPQHF.